A selection of T cell receptor beta chains follows, all from one sample in a study of cytomegalovirus exposure and HLA in healthy donors. Assay used: immunoSEQ multiplex PCR; TCRdb lists only in-frame clones, some missing. The sample carries approximately 140,000 clones, around four fifths recorded once. Source material: PBMCs. The receptors were gathered from a woman aged 25 to 39 in good health and CMV-seronegative. CDR3s include the opening cysteine and the closing phenylalanine or tryptophan. A D gene is named only where the DNA matches it firmly. Some rows have no size entry. The others give once, few or many, or a class for an expanded clone.

TGTGCCAGCAGCTTCTGGACAGGATTTGCAACTAATGAAAAACTGTTTTTT	CASSFWTGFATNEKLFF	-	TRBD1	TRBV5-4	TRBJ1-4
TGTGCCAGCTCATCCTCTAGCACAGATACGCAGTATTTT	CASSSSSTDTQYF	-	-	TRBV18	TRBJ2-3
TGTGCCAGCTCATCTTCGGGGGAGCAGTTCTTC	CASSSSGEQFF	few	-	TRBV18	TRBJ2-1
TGCGCCAGCAGCCAAGATAGGGACAGGGAGTGGGGCTATGGCTACACCTTC	CASSQDRDREWGYGYTF	-	TRBD1	TRBV4-3	TRBJ1-2
TGTGCCAGCAGACCGTCAGGGGCTCGCAATCAGCCCCAGCATTTT	CASRPSGARNQPQHF	-	-	TRBV6-6	TRBJ1-5
TGTGCCAGCAGGTGGACTAGCGGGGGCTCCTACAATGAGCAGTTCTTC	CASRWTSGGSYNEQFF	-	TRBD2	TRBV2	TRBJ2-1
TGTGCCAGCAGTTTATCGCCCGGTTATGGCTACACCTTC	CASSLSPGYGYTF	few	-	TRBV27	TRBJ1-2
TGTGCCAGTAGTAGCCGGGACAGGGTTTTGTGGCAGCCCCAGCATTTT	CASSSRDRVLWQPQHF	-	TRBD1	TRBV19	TRBJ1-5
TGCGCCAGCAGCCAAGACTCCGGGGATACGCAGTATTTT	CASSQDSGDTQYF	-	-	TRBV4-1	TRBJ2-3
TGTGCCAGCTCACCATTCGGGACCTACGAGCAGTACTTC	CASSPFGTYEQYF	-	-	TRBV18	TRBJ2-7
TGTGCCAGCAGTGAAGAATGGGGACAGGGGAACTATGGCTACACCTTC	CASSEEWGQGNYGYTF	-	TRBD1	TRBV6-1	TRBJ1-2
TGTGCCAGCAGTGAAGGAGGGGGGGGTGAAAAACTGTTTTTT	CASSEGGGGEKLFF	-	-	TRBV6-1	TRBJ1-4
TGTGCCAGCAGCGTATCAGGGGGCCAGTTTGACACTGAAGCTTTCTTT	CASSVSGGQFDTEAFF	once	TRBD1	TRBV9	TRBJ1-1
TGTGCCAGCAGAGGGGTGGGGCCGGAAGCTTTCTTT	CASRGVGPEAFF	-	-	TRBV11-2	TRBJ1-1
TGTGCCAGCAGTTTAAGGGGCAGAAACACTGAAGCTTTCTTT	CASSLRGRNTEAFF	-	-	TRBV27	TRBJ1-1
TGTGCCAGCAGCCTAGCACCTCGGGAGACCCAGTACTTC	CASSLAPRETQYF	-	-	TRBV28	TRBJ2-5
TGCGCCAGCAGCTTCCGGCAGGGGGCCGGCGGGGAGCTGTTTTTT	CASSFRQGAGGELFF	-	TRBD1	TRBV5-1	TRBJ2-2
TGTGCCAGTACCCCCTGGGACTCGGAGCCCCAGCATTTT	CASTPWDSEPQHF	once	-	TRBV19	TRBJ1-5
TGTGCCAGCAGCTCACAGGGCGGCAATCAGCCCCAGCATTTT	CASSSQGGNQPQHF	-	-	TRBV7-9	TRBJ1-5
TGCGCCAGCAGCTTGGACAGGGCTGTCAACTATGGCTACACCTTC	CASSLDRAVNYGYTF	-	-	TRBV5-1	TRBJ1-2
TGCGCCAGCAGGGGGCAGGGCTCCTACGAGCAGTACTTC	CASRGQGSYEQYF	-	-	TRBV10-2	TRBJ2-7
TGTGCCAGCAGTCCGACAGTCGGAAACACTGAAGCTTTCTTT	CASSPTVGNTEAFF	-	-	TRBV28	TRBJ1-1
TGTGCCAGCAGCTTGAGCCGTAGCAATCAGCCCCAGCATTTT	CASSLSRSNQPQHF	-	-	TRBV5-6	TRBJ1-5
TGCGCCAGCAGCCCTAACCCCACAGGGTTGGGGGAGACCCAGTACTTC	CASSPNPTGLGETQYF	-	-	TRBV5-1	TRBJ2-5
TGTGCCAGCAGATTAGGACAGAAGTCGGAAGCTTTCTTT	CASRLGQKSEAFF	-	-	TRBV11-1	TRBJ1-1
TGTGCCAGCAGCCAGCGACAGGATCACCTCTATGGCTACACCTTC	CASSQRQDHLYGYTF	-	-	TRBV4-2	TRBJ1-2
TGCGCCAGCAGCCAAGATTTCCTAGCGGGGGGCACTGAGCAGTTCTTC	CASSQDFLAGGTEQFF	-	TRBD2	TRBV4-3	TRBJ2-1
TGCGCCAGCAGCCCAGGGGGGTCCGCCATAAATACGCAGTATTTT	CASSPGGSAINTQYF	-	-	TRBV4-3	TRBJ2-3
TGTGCCAGCAGCTCCACCGGGACAGGGACTAGAGAGCAGTTCTTC	CASSSTGTGTREQFF	-	-	TRBV9	TRBJ2-1
TGTGCCAGCAGTGTGTCATTGGAGGGTTCGGACACTGAAGCTTTCTTT	CASSVSLEGSDTEAFF	-	-	TRBV6-1	TRBJ1-1
TGCAGCGTGAAGGACATGCTCGGGGAGCAGTACTTC	CSVKDMLGEQYF	-	-	TRBV29-1	TRBJ2-7
TGTGCCAGCAGCCTGGACACAGGGAGCGAGCAGTACTTC	CASSLDTGSEQYF	-	-	TRBV7-8	TRBJ2-7
TGTGCCAGCAGAACCGGACTAGCGGGGGGAGAGACCCAGTACTTC	CASRTGLAGGETQYF	-	TRBD2	TRBV27	TRBJ2-5
TGTGCCAGCAGTTTACGAGGGAATCAAGAGACCCAGTACTTC	CASSLRGNQETQYF	-	-	TRBV27	TRBJ2-5
TGTGCCATCAGTGGGGCCGGGAACCACCAAGAGACCCAGTACTTC	CAISGAGNHQETQYF	-	-	TRBV10-3	TRBJ2-5
TGCGCCAGCAGCCAAGACTCTAGTGGGTACGGGGCCAACGTCCTGACTTTC	CASSQDSSGYGANVLTF	-	-	TRBV4-1	TRBJ2-6
TGTGCCAGCAGTTATTCAGGGATCGGGGAGCTGTTTTTT	CASSYSGIGELFF	-	-	TRBV6-5	TRBJ2-2
TGTGCCAGCAGCTCCTCTGTTCCCGGCGGTAATTCACCCCTCCACTTT	CASSSSVPGGNSPLHF	-	-	TRBV7-2	TRBJ1-6
TGTGCCAGCAGTTGGACAGGGATCTATGGCTACACCTTC	CASSWTGIYGYTF	-	TRBD1	TRBV6-5	TRBJ1-2
TGTGCCAGCAGCTTAGTCGGTGCCTACGAGCAGTACTTC	CASSLVGAYEQYF	-	-	TRBV7-2	TRBJ2-7
TGTGCCAGCAGCGCGCCGGGACAGGGGTTATATGGCTACACCTTC	CASSAPGQGLYGYTF	once	TRBD1	TRBV5-4	TRBJ1-2
TGTGCCAGCTTGAGGGGGCTCGGGGAGACCCAGTACTTC	CASLRGLGETQYF	-	TRBD1	TRBV2	TRBJ2-5
TGTGCCAGCAGCTTAGTGATCGGCCAGGGGAGTAAAGAGACCCAGTACTTC	CASSLVIGQGSKETQYF	-	-	TRBV7-2	TRBJ2-5
TGCGCCAGCAGAAAAGGACTAGCGGGGGGAGAAAACATTCAGTACTTC	CASRKGLAGGENIQYF	-	TRBD2	TRBV5-1	TRBJ2-4
TGTGCCAGCAGTTACTCGGAGGGGTTGTGGGGCTACACCTTC	CASSYSEGLWGYTF	-	-	TRBV6-6	TRBJ1-2
TGTGCCAGCAGCTCCGGGACAGGGGTATATACGCAGTATTTT	CASSSGTGVYTQYF	-	TRBD1	TRBV7-3	TRBJ2-3
TGTGCCAGTAGCCCTCCTTGGGTGACAGAGAATCAGCCCCAGCATTTT	CASSPPWVTENQPQHF	few	-	TRBV19	TRBJ1-5
TGTGCCAGCAGTTCTCTAGAAGGGACTCCCTACGAGCAGTACTTC	CASSSLEGTPYEQYF	once	-	TRBV28	TRBJ2-7
TGCGCCAGCAGTGTCTCTAGCGGGGGAAAAGAGACCCAGTACTTC	CASSVSSGGKETQYF	-	TRBD2	TRBV10-2	TRBJ2-5
TGTGCCAGCAGGGAACAGGGGGTTTCCTACGAGCAGTACTTC	CASREQGVSYEQYF	-	TRBD1	TRBV6-1	TRBJ2-7
TGTGCTGGGACAGCTAGCACAGATACGCAGTATTTT	CAGTASTDTQYF	-	TRBD1	TRBV7-9	TRBJ2-3
TGCGCCAGCAGCTTGACAGGGGGGCAGTGGTACGAGCAGTACTTC	CASSLTGGQWYEQYF	-	TRBD1	TRBV5-1	TRBJ2-7
TGTGCCAGCAGCTCCACATCCTCGCCCCAGCATTTT	CASSSTSSPQHF	-	-	TRBV5-8	TRBJ1-5
TGTGCCAGTAGTATACGACAGGGGTCAATCAATGAGCAGTTCTTC	CASSIRQGSINEQFF	-	TRBD1	TRBV19	TRBJ2-1
TGTGCCAGCAGCACTAGCGCTTCCTACGAGCAGTACTTC	CASSTSASYEQYF	few	TRBD2	TRBV2	TRBJ2-7